Included here is one T cell receptor (beta chain) sequence, with context. Its specificity is not known. These data originate in a study of OX40 agonist ivuxolimab in advanced cancers. Study observations and caveats: Clonal expansion among partial responders at 0.1-3.0 mg/kg ranked near the lowest. Within 6 weeks, CD4+ and CD8+ blood T cells expanded clonally at 0.1 to 3.0 mg/kg.

CDR1 is SGHNT, CDR2 YENEEA, per germline. The CDR3 length is 13 residues. V lost 5 bases to trimming and J lost 4 bases, with 11 bases between them. The repertoire was sequenced with immunoSEQ multiplex PCR; TCRdb's copy has only in-frame clones and lacks some. The sample has tens of thousands of clones, approximately 90% seen once. The rearrangement joins TRBV11-3 to TRBJ1-1; possibly TRBD1 for D (5 bases). This TCR was recovered from an adult with an advanced solid tumor such as melanoma, head and neck, liver or kidney cancer. Here the sequenced sample was CD4+ or CD8+ T cells sorted from blood, taken in a trial of the OX40 agonist ivuxolimab. In nucleotides, the CDR3 is TGTGCCAGCAGCCCCGGGGCCAGCACTGAAGCTTTCTTT. Residues: CASSPGASTEAFF.